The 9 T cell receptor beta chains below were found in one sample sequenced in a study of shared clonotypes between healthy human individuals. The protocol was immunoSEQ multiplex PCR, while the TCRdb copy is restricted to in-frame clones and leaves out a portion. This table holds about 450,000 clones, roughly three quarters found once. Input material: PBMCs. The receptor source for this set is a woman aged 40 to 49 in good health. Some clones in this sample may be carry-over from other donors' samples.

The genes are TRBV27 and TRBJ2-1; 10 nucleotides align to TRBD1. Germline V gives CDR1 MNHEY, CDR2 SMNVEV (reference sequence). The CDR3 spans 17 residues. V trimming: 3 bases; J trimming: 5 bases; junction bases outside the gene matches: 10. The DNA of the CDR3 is TGTGCCAGCAGTTTTCAAAGGACAGGGGGGCTACACAATGAGCAGTTCTTC. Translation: CASSFQRTGGLHNEQFF.

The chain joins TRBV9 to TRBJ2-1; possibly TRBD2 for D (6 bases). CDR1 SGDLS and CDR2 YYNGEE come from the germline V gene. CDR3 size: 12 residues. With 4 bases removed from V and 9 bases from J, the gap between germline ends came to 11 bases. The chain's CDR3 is CASSPPGGEQFF. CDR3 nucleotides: TGTGCCAGCAGCCCCCCCGGGGGTGAGCAGTTCTTC.

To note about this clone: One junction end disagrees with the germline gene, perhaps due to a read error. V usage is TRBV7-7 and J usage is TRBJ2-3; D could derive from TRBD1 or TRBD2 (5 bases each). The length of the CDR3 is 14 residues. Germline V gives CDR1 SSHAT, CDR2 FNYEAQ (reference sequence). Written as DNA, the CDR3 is TGTGCTAGCAGCCAGTGGGGGAGTAGAGATACGCAGTATTTT. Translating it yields CASSQWGSRDTQYF.

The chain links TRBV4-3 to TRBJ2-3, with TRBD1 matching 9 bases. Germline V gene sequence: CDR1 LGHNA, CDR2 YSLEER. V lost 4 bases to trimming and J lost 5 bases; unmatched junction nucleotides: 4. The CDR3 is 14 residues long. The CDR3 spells CASSPTGGGDTQYF. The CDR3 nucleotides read TGCGCCAGCAGCCCGACAGGGGGAGGAGATACGCAGTATTTT.

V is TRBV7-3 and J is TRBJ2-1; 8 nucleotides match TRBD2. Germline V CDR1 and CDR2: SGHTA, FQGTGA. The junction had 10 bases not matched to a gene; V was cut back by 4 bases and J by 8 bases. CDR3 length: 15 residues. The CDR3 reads CASSSLAGSLDEQFF. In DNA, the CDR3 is TGTGCCAGCAGCTCCCTAGCGGGTAGTTTGGATGAGCAGTTCTTC. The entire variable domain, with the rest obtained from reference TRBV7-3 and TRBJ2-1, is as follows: GAGVSQTPSNKVTEKGKYVELRCDPISGHTALYWYRQSLGQGPEFLIYFQGTGAADDSGLPNDRFFAVRPEGSVSTLKIQRTERGDSAVYLCASSSLAGSLDEQFFGPGTRLTVL.

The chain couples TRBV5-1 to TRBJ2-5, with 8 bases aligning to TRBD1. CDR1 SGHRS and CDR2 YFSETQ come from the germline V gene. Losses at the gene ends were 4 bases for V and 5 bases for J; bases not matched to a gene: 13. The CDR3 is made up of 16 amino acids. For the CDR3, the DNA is TGCGCCAGCAGCCAAGAAGCCGGGACAGGCGGTGAGACCCAGTACTTC. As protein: CASSQEAGTGGETQYF.

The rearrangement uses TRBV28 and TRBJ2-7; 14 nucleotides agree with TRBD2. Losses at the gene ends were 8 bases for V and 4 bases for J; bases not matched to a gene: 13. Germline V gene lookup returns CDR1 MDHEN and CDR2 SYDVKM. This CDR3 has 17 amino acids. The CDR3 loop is CASPKKGLAGEVYEQYF. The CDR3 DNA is TGTGCCAGCCCAAAAAAGGGACTAGCGGGAGAGGTGTACGAGCAGTACTTC.

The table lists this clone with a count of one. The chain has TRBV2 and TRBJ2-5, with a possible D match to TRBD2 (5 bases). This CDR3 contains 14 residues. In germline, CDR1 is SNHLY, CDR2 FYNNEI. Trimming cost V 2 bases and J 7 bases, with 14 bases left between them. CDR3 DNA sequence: TGTGCCAGCAGTGAATCCCACTCCGGAGGGACCCAGTACTTC. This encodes CASSESHSGGTQYF.

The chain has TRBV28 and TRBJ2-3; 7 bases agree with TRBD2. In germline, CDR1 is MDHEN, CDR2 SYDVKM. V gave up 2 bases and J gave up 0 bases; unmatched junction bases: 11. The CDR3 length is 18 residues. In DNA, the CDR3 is TGTGCCAGCAGTTTACACCTCCCACGTAGCGGGAGCACAGATACGCAGTATTTT. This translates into CASSLHLPRSGSTDTQYF. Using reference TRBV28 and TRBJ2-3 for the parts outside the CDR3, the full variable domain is DVKVTQSSRYLVKRTGEKVFLECVQDMDHENMFWYRQDPGLGLRLIYFSYDVKMKEKGDIPEGYSVSREKKERFSLILESASTNQTSMYLCASSLHLPRSGSTDTQYFGPGTRLTVL.